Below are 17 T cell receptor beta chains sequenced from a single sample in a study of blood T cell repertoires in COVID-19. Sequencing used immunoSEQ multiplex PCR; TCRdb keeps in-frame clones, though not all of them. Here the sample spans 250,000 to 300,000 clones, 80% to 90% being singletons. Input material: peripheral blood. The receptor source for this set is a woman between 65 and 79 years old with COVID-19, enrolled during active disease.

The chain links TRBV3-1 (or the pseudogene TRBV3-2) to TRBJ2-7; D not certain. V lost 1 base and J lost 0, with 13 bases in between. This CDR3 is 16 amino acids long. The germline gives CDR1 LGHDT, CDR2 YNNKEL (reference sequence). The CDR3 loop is CASSQGQTLVSYEQYF. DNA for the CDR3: TGTGCCAGCAGCCAAGGACAAACGCTTGTCTCCTACGAGCAGTACTTC.

CDR3 sequence: CASRGAWAEAFF. CDR3 DNA: TGTGCCAGCAGGGGGGCGTGGGCTGAAGCTTTCTTT. V and J are TRBV6-5 and TRBJ1-1, with a weak D call TRBD1 (6 bases). This CDR3 is 12 amino acids long. Trimming shortened V by 6 bases and J by 6 bases, and 11 bases separated the two germline ends. Germline V gene data show CDR1 as MNHEY and CDR2 as SVGAGI.

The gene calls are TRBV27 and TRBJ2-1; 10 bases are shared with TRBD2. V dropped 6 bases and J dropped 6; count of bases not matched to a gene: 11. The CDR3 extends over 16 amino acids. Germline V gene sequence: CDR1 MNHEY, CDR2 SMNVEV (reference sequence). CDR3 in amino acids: CASSNNGLAATNEQFF. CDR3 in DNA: TGTGCCAGCAGCAATAACGGACTAGCGGCAACCAATGAGCAGTTCTTC.

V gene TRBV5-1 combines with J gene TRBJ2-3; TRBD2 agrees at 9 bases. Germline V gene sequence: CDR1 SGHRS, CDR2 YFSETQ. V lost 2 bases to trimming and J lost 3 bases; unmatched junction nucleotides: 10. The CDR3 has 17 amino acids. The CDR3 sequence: CASSFGGSGSGTDTQYF. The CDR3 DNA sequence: TGCGCCAGCAGCTTCGGTGGTAGCGGGAGTGGGACAGATACGCAGTATTTT.

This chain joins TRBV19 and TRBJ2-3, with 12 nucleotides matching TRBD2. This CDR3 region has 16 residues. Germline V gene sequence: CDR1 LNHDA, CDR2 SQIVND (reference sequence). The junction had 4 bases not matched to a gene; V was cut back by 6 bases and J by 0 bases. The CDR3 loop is CASRTGTSGSTDTQYF. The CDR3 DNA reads TGTGCCAGTAGAACCGGGACTAGCGGGAGCACAGATACGCAGTATTTT.

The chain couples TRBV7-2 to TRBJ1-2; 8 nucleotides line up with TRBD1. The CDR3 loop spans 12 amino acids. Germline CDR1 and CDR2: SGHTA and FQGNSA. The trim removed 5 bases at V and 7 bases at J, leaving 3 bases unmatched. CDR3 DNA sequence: TGTGCCAGCAGCCCCCAGGGGGCTGGCTACACCTTC. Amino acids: CASSPQGAGYTF.

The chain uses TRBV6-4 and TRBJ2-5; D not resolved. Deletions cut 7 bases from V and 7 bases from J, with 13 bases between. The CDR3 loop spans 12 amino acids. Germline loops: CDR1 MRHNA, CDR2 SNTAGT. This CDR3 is CASIRWRGTQYF. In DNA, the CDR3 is TGTGCCAGCATTAGGTGGCGAGGGACCCAGTACTTC.

CDR3 nucleotides: TGCAGCGTCGGCAGGGGGTCTGGAAACACCATATATTTT. It yields the protein CSVGRGSGNTIYF. The chain joins TRBV29-1 to TRBJ1-3; 7 bases agree with TRBD1. Looked up from germline, CDR1 is SQVTM and CDR2 is ANQGSEA. J was trimmed by 1 base and V by 6 bases; bases with no gene match: 3. This CDR3 comprises 13 residues. The full variable domain, its missing parts supplied by reference TRBV29-1 and TRBJ1-3, is SAVISQKPSRDICQRGTSLTIQCQVDSQVTMMFWYRQQPGQSLTLIATANQGSEATYESGFVIDKFPISRPNLTFSTLTVSNMSPEDSSIYLCSVGRGSGNTIYFGEGSWLTVV.

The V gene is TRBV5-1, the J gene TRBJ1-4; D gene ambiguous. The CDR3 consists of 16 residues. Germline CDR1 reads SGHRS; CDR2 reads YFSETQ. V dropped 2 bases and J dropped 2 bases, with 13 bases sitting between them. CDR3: CASSFRGLVTNEKLFF. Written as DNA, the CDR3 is TGCGCCAGCAGCTTCAGAGGGTTGGTGACTAATGAAAAACTGTTTTTT.

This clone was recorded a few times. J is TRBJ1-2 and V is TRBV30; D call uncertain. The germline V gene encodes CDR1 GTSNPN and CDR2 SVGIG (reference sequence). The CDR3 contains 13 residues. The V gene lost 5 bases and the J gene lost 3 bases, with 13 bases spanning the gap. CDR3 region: CAWFHGNDYGYTF. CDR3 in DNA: TGTGCCTGGTTTCACGGGAACGACTATGGCTACACCTTC.

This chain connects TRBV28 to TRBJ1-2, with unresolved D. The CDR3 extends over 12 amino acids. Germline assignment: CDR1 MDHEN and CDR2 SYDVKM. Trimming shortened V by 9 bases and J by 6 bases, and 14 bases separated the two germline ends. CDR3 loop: CASNRDTDGYTF. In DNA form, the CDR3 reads TGTGCCAGTAACCGCGACACGGATGGCTACACCTTC.

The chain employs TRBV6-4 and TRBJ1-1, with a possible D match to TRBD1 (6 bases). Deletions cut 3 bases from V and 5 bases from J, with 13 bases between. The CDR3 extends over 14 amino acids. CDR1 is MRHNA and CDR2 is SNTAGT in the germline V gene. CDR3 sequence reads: CASSDNERGTEAFF. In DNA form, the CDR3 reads TGTGCCAGCAGTGATAATGAGAGGGGGACTGAAGCTTTCTTT.

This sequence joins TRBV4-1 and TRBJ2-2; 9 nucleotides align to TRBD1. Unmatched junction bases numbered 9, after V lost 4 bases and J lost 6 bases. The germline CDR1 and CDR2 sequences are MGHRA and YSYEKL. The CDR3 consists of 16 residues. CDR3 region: CASSPYGTGSAGELFF. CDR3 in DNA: TGCGCCAGCAGCCCGTACGGGACAGGGTCGGCCGGGGAGCTGTTTTTT.

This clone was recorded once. The CDR3 coding sequence is TGTGCCAGCAGTAATATATTCGGGGTTCCGGTCTTAGAAGCTTTCTTT. Its translation is CASSNIFGVPVLEAFF. The chain uses TRBV6-2 or TRBV6-3 and TRBJ1-1; D gene unclear. In germline, CDR1 is MNHEY, CDR2 SVGEGT. This CDR3 has 16 residues. The V gene lost 5 bases and the J gene lost 8 bases, with 24 bases spanning the gap.

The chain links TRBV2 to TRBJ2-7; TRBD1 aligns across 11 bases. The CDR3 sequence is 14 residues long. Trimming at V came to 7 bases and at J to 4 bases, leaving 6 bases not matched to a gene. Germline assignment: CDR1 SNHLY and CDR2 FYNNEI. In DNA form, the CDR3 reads TGTGCCAGCAATAAGGGACAGGGGGGGTACGAGCAGTACTTC. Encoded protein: CASNKGQGGYEQYF.

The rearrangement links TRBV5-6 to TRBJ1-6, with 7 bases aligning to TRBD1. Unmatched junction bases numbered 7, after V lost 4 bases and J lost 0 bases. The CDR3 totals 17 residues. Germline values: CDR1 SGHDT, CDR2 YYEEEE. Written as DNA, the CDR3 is TGTGCCAGCAGCCGGGGGACAGTGAGCTCCTATAATTCACCCCTCCACTTT. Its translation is CASSRGTVSSYNSPLHF.

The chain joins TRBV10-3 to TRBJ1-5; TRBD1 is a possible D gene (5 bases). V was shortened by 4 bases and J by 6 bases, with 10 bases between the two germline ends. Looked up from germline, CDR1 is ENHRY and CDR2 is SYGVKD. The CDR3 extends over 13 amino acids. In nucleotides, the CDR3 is TGTGCCATCAGTGCCGACAGTCTTCAGCCCCAGCATTTT. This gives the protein CAISADSLQPQHF.